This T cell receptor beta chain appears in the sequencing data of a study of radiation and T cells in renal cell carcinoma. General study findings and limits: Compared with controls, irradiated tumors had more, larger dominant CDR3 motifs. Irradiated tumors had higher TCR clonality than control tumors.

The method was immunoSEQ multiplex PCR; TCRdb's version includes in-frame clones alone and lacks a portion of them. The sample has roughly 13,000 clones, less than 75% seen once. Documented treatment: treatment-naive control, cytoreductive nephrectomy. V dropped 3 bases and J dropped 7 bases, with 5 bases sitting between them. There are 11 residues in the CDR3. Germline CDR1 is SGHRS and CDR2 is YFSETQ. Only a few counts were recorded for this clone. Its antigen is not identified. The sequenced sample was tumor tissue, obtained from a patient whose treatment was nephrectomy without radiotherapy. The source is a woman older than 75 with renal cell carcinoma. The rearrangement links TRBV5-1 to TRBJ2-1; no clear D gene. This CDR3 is CASSSENEQFF. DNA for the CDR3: TGCGCCAGCAGCTCAGAAAATGAGCAGTTCTTC.